The rows below give T cell receptor beta chains drawn from one sample of a study of T cell changes during pregnancy in multiple sclerosis. Profiled with immunoSEQ multiplex PCR; TCRdb holds only in-frame clones, not every one. The data hold just under 60,000 clones, with over 90% observed a single time. The sample here was peripheral blood, taken in the first trimester of pregnancy. The source of these receptors is a female donor with multiple sclerosis, enrolled in a pregnancy study. Both conserved end residues are part of each CDR3.

>TRBV2
CASSEGPEQFF
>TRBV28
CASRDRGSGNTIYF
>TRBV30
CAWSADRGTEAFF
>TRBV19
CASSRDRGYEQYF
>TRBV4-3
CASSQHPIEGGNEQFF
>TRBV5-1
CASRPGTGGYITEAFF
>TRBV19
CASSIEGSGGNTIYF
>TRBV7-2
CASSLDSATNEKLFF
>TRBV29-1
CSVGGQMNTEAFF
>TRBV4-3
CASSQDREDSYGYTF
>TRBV19
CASSPLRGAGSDGYTF
>TRBV27
CASSRGQVPSYGYTF
>TRBV21-1
CASSQVVTGGTWDGYTF
>TRBV4-2
CASSRVTSGGRSTDTQYF
>TRBV9
CASSLLGGYEQYF
>TRBV19
CASSIKGANGYEQYF
>TRBV4-2
CASSPGGGGYTF
>TRBV4-3
CASSQDSGGRAPFF